This T cell receptor beta chain stems from a study of cytotoxic CD8 clonotypes in ibrutinib-treated CLL. Overall study: Investigators reported some 24 partial and 2 complete responses; after median 68 months, roughly 14 patients remained remitted and approximately twelve progressed.

Sequenced by immunoSEQ multiplex PCR; TCRdb stores in-frame clones only, minus some. The sample records around 70,000 clones, roughly two thirds being singletons. Study-level points and caveats: Different sampling times were used for sustained-remission and progressing patients. Researchers report that baseline clonality outpaced age-matched healthy donors and tracked circulating CD8+ T-cell counts.

Remarks on this clone: The antigen remains undetermined.

The CDR3 length is 17 residues. V lost 2 bases, J lost 4 bases, and 9 bases stayed unmatched. Germline CDR1 is SGHTA and CDR2 is FQGNSA. The TCR comes from a human donor with chronic lymphocytic leukemia. Specimen: PBMCs, collected after 12 months of ibrutinib treatment. This chain connects TRBV7-2 to TRBJ2-7; TRBD2 matches at 12 bases. The CDR3 DNA reads as TGTGCCAGCAGCTTATTGCCGACTAGCGGGGGTAGTTACGAGCAGTACTTC. This translates into CASSLLPTSGGSYEQYF.